The clone carrying this T cell receptor beta chain was picked up a small number of times. Its antigen is not known. The germline CDR1 and CDR2 sequences are LGHNA and YSLEER. V was pared by 0 bases and J by 7 bases, with 10 bases between. The CDR3 sequence is 14 residues long. This record belongs to a study of T cells after yellow fever vaccination. A single record per CDR3 protein comes from TCRdb applying MiXCR to the 5' RACE reads. This table holds about 340,000 distinct CDR3 sequences, about 12% found once. General study findings and limits: Weaker overall was a secondary response that nonetheless peaked faster, on day 5 versus 15.

The genes are TRBV4-3 and TRBJ1-5; TRBD1 is a possible D gene (5 bases). This material consisted of CD4+ T cells sorted from PBMCs, taken 15 days after the yellow fever booster vaccination. The clonotype comes from a man between 18 and 35 years old who received the YFV17D yellow fever vaccine. CDR3 sequence (DNA): TGCGCCAGCAGCCAAGATTGGGAGGGGCAGCCCCAGCATTTT. It is translated as CASSQDWEGQPQHF.